The present entry profiles one T cell receptor (beta chain) with its context. Its antigen is still unknown. Gene and germline names: mouse. The read halts 4 residues ahead of the CDR3 end, with the missing end drawn from the germline J gene. Germline CDR1 is NNHNN and CDR2 is SYGAGS (reference sequence). The CDR3 contains 15 residues. The V gene lost 3 bases and the J gene lost 1 base, with 12 bases spanning the gap. It was cDNA, reverse transcribed from extracted RNA, that served as the sequencing template. Sequencing was performed with immunoSEQ multiplex PCR; in TCRdb, only in-frame clones are kept and a portion is missing. This repertoire lists approximately 300,000 clones without singletons; more than 0.95% sits in the top ten. The data were obtained in a study of CD8+ T cells in alopecia areata. Study information: Recipients were roughly 6-11-week-old female C3H/HeJ mice grafted with skin from roughly 6-13-month-old C3H/HeJ donors with spontaneous alopecia.

Study outcomes and limitations: Higher clonality than in normal scalp was seen in lesional scalp, especially alopecia totalis/universalis. Scalp data also include sequences from resident alphabeta T cells of normal skin. Although TCR sharing was seen in mice, sharing across patients was less clear, possibly for HLA-related reasons.

Separation of pooled cutaneous lymph node cells was by sorting with CD4, CD8alpha, NKG2D, NKG2ACE and other markers. This rearrangement joins TRBV13-2 to TRBJ2-5; D may be TRBD2 (6 bases). The sample was CD4+ T cells sorted from a lymph node. This TCR was recovered from a C3H/HeJ mouse with alopecia areata. Mouse strain MHC haplotype: H2-k. The sequenced CDR3 bases are TGTGCCAGCGGTGGGAAGAGGGACTACCAAGAC. Protein sequence: CASGGKRDYQD. The CDR3 in its entirety is CASGGKRDYQDTQYF.